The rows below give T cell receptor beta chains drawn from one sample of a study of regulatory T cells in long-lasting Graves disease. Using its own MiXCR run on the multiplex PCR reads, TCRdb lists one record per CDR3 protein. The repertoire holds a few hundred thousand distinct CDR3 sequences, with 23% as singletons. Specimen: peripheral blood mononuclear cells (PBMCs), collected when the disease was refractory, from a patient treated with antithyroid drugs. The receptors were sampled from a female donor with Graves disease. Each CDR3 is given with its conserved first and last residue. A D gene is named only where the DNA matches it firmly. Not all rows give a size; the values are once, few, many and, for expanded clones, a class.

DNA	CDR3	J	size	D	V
TGTGCCAGCAGCTCCCTGATGTTAGGCTACACCTTC	CASSSLMLGYTF	TRBJ1-2	few	-	TRBV7-9
TGTGCCAGCTCACCCTTCGATAGTAGCGGGAGATTGTACGAGCAGTACTTC	CASSPFDSSGRLYEQYF	TRBJ2-7	few	TRBD2	TRBV18
TGTGCCAGCAGCCCATGGACTGAAACCAACTATGGCTACACCTTC	CASSPWTETNYGYTF	TRBJ1-2	few	-	TRBV3-1
TGCGCCAGCAGCTTCCGGCCCGAGGGGCCCCAGCATTTT	CASSFRPEGPQHF	TRBJ1-5	few	-	TRBV5-1
TGCAGCGGATTAGAGCTTAACTATGGCTACACCTTC	CSGLELNYGYTF	TRBJ1-2	-	-	TRBV29-1
TGTGCCAGCAGTTTCCTCCCCGGACAGGTTGCAACTAATGAAAAACTGTTTTTT	CASSFLPGQVATNEKLFF	TRBJ1-4	many	TRBD1	TRBV28
TGTGCCAGCCGGTGGGGGGTAAGGACTGAAGCTTCCTTT	CASRWGVRTEASF	TRBJ1-1	once	-	TRBV7-2
TGCAGTGCTAGTCTGAGCGGGCTCTCCTACGAGCAGTACTTC	CSASLSGLSYEQYF	TRBJ2-7	few	-	TRBV20-1
TGTGCCAGCAGCCTGAGTAGCGGGAGACAAGAGACCCAGTACTTC	CASSLSSGRQETQYF	TRBJ2-5	many	TRBD2	TRBV12-3/TRBV12-4
TGTGCCAGCAGCCAAGCTGATACCATCCGGAGCGAGCAGTACTTC	CASSQADTIRSEQYF	TRBJ2-7	-	-	TRBV3-1
TGTGCCAGCAGCTTAAGGGGACTAGCGGAGACCCAGTACTTC	CASSLRGLAETQYF	TRBJ2-5	-	TRBD2	TRBV7-3
TGTGCCAGCAGGCGCGGAAGGGGCTCCTACAATGAGCAGTTCTTC	CASRRGRGSYNEQFF	TRBJ2-1	-	-	TRBV2
TGCAGTGCTTATGGACAGGTGAACACCGGGGAGCTGTTTTTT	CSAYGQVNTGELFF	TRBJ2-2	few	TRBD1	TRBV20-1
TGTGCCAGCAGCGATCGGGACAGGGTCACCTATAGCAATCAGCCCCAGCATTTT	CASSDRDRVTYSNQPQHF	TRBJ1-5	many	TRBD1	TRBV12-3/TRBV12-4
TGTGCCAGCAGAACAAGCGGGGCCTCCTACAATGAGCAGTTCTTC	CASRTSGASYNEQFF	TRBJ2-1	-	TRBD2	TRBV27
TGTGCCTGGAGTGTACGTGAAAAACTGTTTTTT	CAWSVREKLFF	TRBJ1-4	many	-	TRBV30
TGCGCCAGCAGCACCCTGATTAGCGGGGGAACCCCTTACGAGCAGTACTTC	CASSTLISGGTPYEQYF	TRBJ2-7	once	TRBD2	TRBV5-1
TGTGCCAGCAGACCACTAGCGGAAAGCCGCCCCATCGCGGTCAATGAGCAGTTCTTC	CASRPLAESRPIAVNEQFF	TRBJ2-1	-	TRBD2	TRBV11-2
TGTGCCAGCACCTTTGGGACCACCTACGAGCAGTACTTC	CASTFGTTYEQYF	TRBJ2-7	few	-	TRBV7-2
TGTGCCAGCAGCGTAGCGGGCGACGGACGGGCTTTCTTT	CASSVAGDGRAFF	TRBJ1-1	once	-	TRBV9
TGTGCCAGCAGTGGGCAGGGGGAAGCTTTCTTT	CASSGQGEAFF	TRBJ1-1	many	-	TRBV6-1
TGTGCCAGCAGTTTTCACACCGGGGAGCTGTTTTTT	CASSFHTGELFF	TRBJ2-2	few	-	TRBV12-3/TRBV12-4